What follows are 18 T cell receptor beta chains derived from one specimen sequenced in a study of human T cells and chemical hapten exposure. TCRdb analysed the RACE reads with MiXCR anew, one entry per CDR3 protein. Of a few hundred thousand distinct CDR3 sequences listed, about 6% are singletons. Indicated time point: patch test 2, 6 weeks after DPC sensitization. Treatment here: therapeutic diphenylcyclopropenone sensitization with weekly scalp DPC. Sequenced here: whole blood, sampled in connection with sensitization to the hapten diphenylcyclopropenone (DPC). Source of these receptors: a woman aged 18 to 35 with alopecia areata. Some clones in this sample may be carry-over from other donors' samples.

This clonotype has only a few counts. The V gene is TRBV10-3, the J gene TRBJ2-2; maybe TRBD1 (6 bases). Germline V CDR1 and CDR2: ENHRY, SYGVKD. V was cut by 8 bases and J by 5 bases, with 9 bases left in between. CDR3 length: 12 amino acids. The CDR3 DNA sequence: TGTGCCATCGGAGGACAGACCGGGGAGCTGTTTTTT. The encoded protein is CAIGGQTGELFF.

About this clonotype itself: A much larger clone lies a single base off, so this may be a read error. The V call is TRBV24-1, the J call TRBJ2-1; TRBD2 might be the D (6 bases). The CDR3 has 17 residues. CDR1 and CDR2 (germline): KGHDR, SFDVKD. V lost 0 bases to trimming and J lost 12 bases, with 23 bases between them. CDR3 in amino acids: CATSDLSPTSYWHGQFF. DNA for the CDR3: TGTGCCACCAGTGATTTGTCCCCGACTAGTTATTGGCATGGGCAGTTCTTC.

This clonotype was seen more than once but under ten times. The rearrangement uses TRBV6-6 and TRBJ1-3, with a weak D call TRBD1 (6 bases). V was trimmed by 6 bases and J by 6 bases, leaving 15 bases between them. The germline gives CDR1 MNHNY, CDR2 SVGAGI (reference sequence). The CDR3 is 14 residues long. For the CDR3, the DNA is TGTGCCAGCAGCCAGTCCTCAGGGGAAAACACCATATATTTT. Translating it yields CASSQSSGENTIYF.

This clonotype came up a few times. The CDR3 is CASSTTFSADTQYF. In nucleotides, the CDR3 is TGTGCCAGCAGCACTACCTTTAGCGCAGATACGCAGTATTTT. V and J are TRBV9 and TRBJ2-3, with a weak D call TRBD2 (5 bases). The CDR3 is made up of 14 amino acids. Trimming removed 4 bases from V and 4 bases from J, with 13 bases in between. CDR1 SGDLS and CDR2 YYNGEE come from the germline V gene.

V is TRBV7-9 and J is TRBJ1-2, with D possibly matching TRBD1 (5 bases). The CDR3 is 14 residues long. V lost 1 base to trimming and J lost 2 bases, with 8 bases between them. CDR1 is SEHNR, CDR2 FQNEAQ, per germline (reference sequence). The CDR3 loop is CASSLEQVNYGYTF. The CDR3 DNA reads as TGTGCCAGCAGCTTAGAACAGGTCAACTATGGCTACACCTTC.

This clonotype was picked up a small number of times. The CDR3 is CASSLVQGVVTQYF. In DNA form, the CDR3 reads TGTGCCAGCAGTTTAGTACAGGGGGTAGTTACGCAGTATTTT. The chain joins TRBV27 to TRBJ2-3; 8 nucleotides align to TRBD1. The CDR3 is 14 residues long. Trimming at V came to 2 bases and at J to 8 bases, leaving 6 bases not matched to a gene. Germline V gene lookup returns CDR1 MNHEY and CDR2 SMNVEV (reference sequence).

The chain is built from TRBV19 and TRBJ1-5; unclear D gene. Germline V lookup: CDR1 LNHDA, CDR2 SQIVND (reference sequence). This CDR3 has 14 residues. V lost 3 bases, J lost 0 bases, and 6 bases lay in between. The CDR3 DNA reads TGTGCCAGTAGTATTGAGTATAGCAATCAGCCCCAGCATTTT. Translated: CASSIEYSNQPQHF.

This rearrangement joins TRBV6-1 to TRBJ2-1; a weak D match, TRBD2 (5 bases). CDR1 is MNHNS, CDR2 SASEGT, per germline. This CDR3 has 15 amino acids. Trimming pared 3 bases from V and 1 base from J, leaving 10 bases between. Written as DNA, the CDR3 is TGTGCCAGCAGTGAGGAGGCGATGTCCTACAATGAGCAGTTCTTC. It specifies CASSEEAMSYNEQFF.

The CDR3 region is CSVEFRGEKLFF. The CDR3 DNA follows: TGCAGCGTTGAATTTCGTGGAGAAAAACTGTTTTTT. J is TRBJ1-4 and V is TRBV29-1; D is ambiguous. Trimming took off 2 bases at V and 8 bases at J, with 9 bases between the two ends. The V gene's germline CDR1 is SQVTM and CDR2 ANQGSEA. CDR3 length: 12 residues.

Many counts were recorded for this clonotype. The gene calls are TRBV6-5 and TRBJ2-7; D is uncertain. In germline, CDR1 is MNHEY, CDR2 SVGAGI. This CDR3 spans 15 amino acids. V was pared by 7 bases and J by 5 bases, with 21 bases between. The CDR3 region is CASNLRGEAVDEQYF. DNA for the CDR3: TGTGCCAGCAACTTACGTGGTGAGGCGGTTGACGAGCAGTACTTC.

The CDR3 nucleotides are TGTGCCAGCAGCCCGAGACAGGCCCCGGGTGCTTTCTTT. It encodes CASSPRQAPGAFF. This chain joins TRBV7-2 and TRBJ1-1; D might be TRBD1 (6 bases). CDR3 length: 13 amino acids. Germline CDR1 reads SGHTA; CDR2 reads FQGNSA. Trimming pared 5 bases from V and 11 bases from J, leaving 18 bases between.

The chain recombines TRBV2 with TRBJ2-4; D is uncertain. Germline values: CDR1 SNHLY, CDR2 FYNNEI. The CDR3 is 10 amino acids. V was cut by 5 bases and J by 10 bases, with 6 bases left in between. The CDR3 spells CASSQYIQYF. Here the CDR3 DNA reads TGTGCCAGCAGTCAATATATTCAGTACTTC.

The CDR3 nucleotides read TGTGCCAGCAGCACAGTTAGTTCCAGCAATCAGCCCCAGCATTTT. Its protein product is CASSTVSSSNQPQHF. The chain uses TRBV6-5 and TRBJ1-5, with D uncertain. The V end lost 6 bases, the J end lost 1 base, and 13 bases lay between the germline ends. CDR3 length: 15 amino acids. The germline gives CDR1 MNHEY, CDR2 SVGAGI.

There are a few counts of this clonotype. The chain carries TRBV5-5 and TRBJ1-1, with 8 bases fitting TRBD1. The length of the CDR3 is 15 residues. Germline V lookup: CDR1 SGHKS, CDR2 YYEKEE (reference sequence). The junction had 11 bases not matched to a gene; V was cut back by 4 bases and J by 6 bases. The CDR3 loop reads CASSPTGQVFSEAFF. As DNA, the CDR3 is TGTGCCAGCAGCCCAACGGGACAGGTATTTTCTGAAGCTTTCTTT.

About this clonotype itself: Possible read error: a much larger clone is one base away. The V gene is TRBV29-1, the J gene TRBJ2-6, with D tentatively TRBD1 or TRBD2 (5 bases each). The CDR3 extends over 15 amino acids. V was trimmed by 5 bases and J by 3 bases, leaving 14 bases between them. Germline CDR1 SQVTM, CDR2 ANQGSEA. CDR3: CSVKVSGSGANVLTF. Written as DNA, the CDR3 is TGCAGCGTTAAAGTGTCAGGGAGTGGGGCCAACGTCCTGACTTTC. Filled out from reference TRBV29-1 and TRBJ2-6, the complete variable domain reads SAVISQKPSRDICQRGTSLTIQCQVDSQVTMMFWYRQQPGQSLTLIATANQGSEATYESGFVIDKFPISRPNLTFSTLTVSNMSPEDSSIYLCSVKVSGSGANVLTFGAGSRLTVL.

This clonotype was counted many times. This chain uses TRBV6-2 or TRBV6-3 with TRBJ1-1; possibly TRBD1 for D (6 bases). The CDR3 has 12 residues. Trimming took 3 bases from V and 7 from J, leaving 9 bases between them. Germline V CDR1 and CDR2: MNHEY, SVGEGT. The CDR3 DNA reads as TGTGCCAGCAGTTATAGGGGGAGTGAAGCTTTCTTT. This sequence encodes CASSYRGSEAFF.

This clonotype was counted many times. The genes are TRBV18 and TRBJ2-7; 8 nucleotides align to TRBD2. This CDR3 spans 17 amino acids. With 2 bases clipped from V and 0 bases from J, the junction kept 9 bases outside the gene matches. Germline V gene sequence: CDR1 KGHSH, CDR2 LQKENI. The CDR3, as DNA: TGTGCCAGCTCACCAAACGGGGGGGCGGGGTCCTCCTACGAGCAGTACTTC. Amino acid sequence: CASSPNGGAGSSYEQYF.

This clonotype appeared many times. The rearrangement uses TRBV5-4 and TRBJ1-4, with D perhaps TRBD1 (6 bases). The CDR3 has 15 amino acids. V was shortened by 0 bases and J by 2 bases, with 8 bases between the two germline ends. Germline CDR1 reads SGHNT; CDR2 reads YYREEE (reference sequence). The CDR3 loop is CASSLAQGTNEKLFF. The CDR3 nucleotides are TGTGCCAGCAGCTTGGCCCAGGGGACTAATGAAAAACTGTTTTTT.